These 15 T cell receptor beta chains were all obtained from the same sample, sequenced in a study of CD8+CD57+ T cells in acquired aplastic anemia. The study profiled TCR beta VDJ and CDR3 using genomic DNA as template. MiXCR was run by TCRdb on the reads, yielding one entry per CDR3 protein. Counted here are about 240,000 distinct CDR3 sequences, around 45% occurring once; the ten biggest clones make up approximately 8%. Those patients picked for sequencing had displayed CD8+CD57+ cell expansion on flow cytometry. Sequenced: sorted CD4+, CD8+, or CD8+CD57+ T cells (not recorded which) from PBMCs. Every receptor here comes from a human donor with aplastic anemia.

A few counts support this clonotype. The V gene is TRBV10-3, the J gene TRBJ2-3, with a weak D call TRBD2 (6 bases). Germline CDR1 ENHRY, CDR2 SYGVKD. Trimming took 3 bases from V and 2 from J, leaving 9 bases between them. The CDR3 runs 14 residues. The CDR3 reads CAISDPGVTDTQYF. CDR3 DNA sequence: TGTGCCATCAGTGATCCGGGGGTCACAGATACGCAGTATTTT.

The gene calls are TRBV7-9 and TRBJ2-5; 9 bases are a match to TRBD2. Germline values: CDR1 SEHNR, CDR2 FQNEAQ (reference sequence). With 6 bases clipped from V and 2 bases from J, the junction kept 13 bases outside the gene matches. The CDR3 runs to 17 residues. The CDR3 spells CASSSPLAGTTQETQYF. The CDR3 DNA follows: TGTGCCAGCAGTTCCCCCCTAGCGGGGACTACACAAGAGACCCAGTACTTC. The whole variable domain, remainder taken from reference TRBV7-9 and TRBJ2-5, is DTGVSQNPRHKITKRGQNVTFRCDPISEHNRLYWYRQTLGQGPEFLTYFQNEAQLEKSRLLSDRFSAERPKGSFSTLEIQRTEQGDSAMYLCASSSPLAGTTQETQYFGPGTRLLVL.

In regard to this clonotype: The CDR3 does not end in the conserved phenylalanine or tryptophan, so this is likely a read error. The DNA is omitted, as the CDR3 cannot be located on it reliably, and the CDR3 follows TCRdb's listing. This sequence joins TRBV5-6 and TRBJ2-2; the table names TRBD2, a call not compared with the DNA. The length of the CDR3 is 8 amino acids, counting both ends. Per germline, CDR1 SGHDT and CDR2 YYEEEE. This CDR3 reads CASSLGAG.

V gene TRBV5-4 combines with J gene TRBJ2-7; 9 positions match TRBD2. CDR1 and CDR2 from the germline V gene are SGHNT and YYREEE (reference sequence). This CDR3 is 15 amino acids long. The V segment lost 4 bases and the J segment 1 base; nucleotides outside the gene matches: 6. The CDR3 sequence: CASSDLAGNSYEQYF. As DNA, the CDR3 is TGTGCCAGCAGCGATCTAGCGGGGAATTCCTACGAGCAGTACTTC.

This clonotype was counted many times. The chain carries TRBV4-1 and TRBJ2-7; 7 bases map to TRBD2. The junction had 10 bases not matched to a gene; V was cut back by 1 base and J by 1 base. Germline values: CDR1 MGHRA, CDR2 YSYEKL. The CDR3 sequence is 17 residues long. This CDR3 is CASSQVESGGQSYEQYF. CDR3 coding DNA: TGCGCCAGCAGCCAAGTAGAGTCGGGGGGTCAATCCTACGAGCAGTACTTC.

This chain links TRBV6-6 with TRBJ2-1; D unclear. This CDR3 contains 12 residues. Trimming stripped 7 bases from V and 8 bases from J, with 12 bases between. Germline CDR1 MNHNY, CDR2 SVGAGI (reference sequence). CDR3 residues: CASKTLLDEQFF. In nucleotides, the CDR3 is TGTGCCAGCAAAACACTGCTAGATGAGCAGTTCTTC.

This clonotype has a handful of counts. The genes are TRBV14 and TRBJ1-1; a weak D match, TRBD1 (5 bases). V lost 6 bases to trimming and J lost 6 bases, with 23 bases between them. The CDR3 covers 16 residues. CDR1 SGHDN and CDR2 FVKESK come from the germline V gene. This CDR3 is CASSSTTRDFGAEAFF. The CDR3 DNA is TGTGCCAGCAGTTCCACGACCAGGGATTTTGGGGCTGAAGCTTTCTTT.

The rearrangement uses TRBV30 and TRBJ1-1; 7 bases map to TRBD1. Germline assignment: CDR1 GTSNPN and CDR2 SVGIG (reference sequence). V shed 1 base, J shed 6 bases, and the junction held 5 bases outside the gene matches. The CDR3 sequence is 13 residues long. The CDR3 loop is CAWSEEGAPEAFF. The CDR3 DNA follows: TGTGCCTGGAGTGAAGAGGGGGCACCTGAAGCTTTCTTT.

This clonotype was recorded many times. This chain joins TRBV7-8 and TRBJ2-7, with D possibly being TRBD1 (5 bases). The CDR3 spans 13 residues. Germline CDR1 reads SGHVS; CDR2 reads FQNEAQ. The V end lost 4 bases, the J end lost 3 bases, and 10 bases lay between the germline ends. CDR3 residues: CASSSRDSYEQYF. As DNA, the CDR3 is TGTGCCAGCAGCTCCCGAGACAGCTACGAGCAGTACTTC.

This chain joins TRBV7-8 and TRBJ1-2; perhaps TRBD1 as D (6 bases). The CDR3 has 15 amino acids. CDR1 is SGHVS, CDR2 FQNEAQ, per germline. The V and J ends lost 5 bases and 4 bases respectively, with 17 bases between them. CDR3 bases: TGTGCCAGCAGCCCTCTAGCGGGGGCTGGCTATGGCTACACCTTC. Translated: CASSPLAGAGYGYTF.

Notes on this clonotype: The conserved phenylalanine or tryptophan normally closing the CDR3 is absent here, so this likely arose from a read error. The chain joins TRBV25-1 to TRBJ2-3; no clear D. CDR3 length equals 14 residues. CDR1 and CDR2 from the germline V gene are MGHDK and SYGVNS. V was shortened by 1 base and J by 5 bases, with 10 bases between the two germline ends. CDR3 in amino acids: CASSEWGSQDTQYS. The CDR3 DNA is TGTGCCAGCAGTGAATGGGGTTCGCAAGATACGCAGTATTCT.

This clonotype was seen many times. The rearrangement joins TRBV5-1 to TRBJ2-7, with D possibly TRBD1 on 7 matching bases. The CDR3 is made up of 19 amino acids. Trimming shortened V by 2 bases and J by 4 bases, and 28 bases separated the two germline ends. CDR1 is SGHRS and CDR2 is YFSETQ in the germline V gene. The CDR3 DNA reads TGCGCCAGCAGCTTACCGGGACAGCGACTAGTAAAGGGCGTGTACGAGCAGTACTTC. As protein: CASSLPGQRLVKGVYEQYF.

The genes are TRBV29-1 and TRBJ1-2; unclear D gene. This CDR3 has 12 residues. Germline V gene data show CDR1 as SQVTM and CDR2 as ANQGSEA. V lost 7 bases and J lost 2, with 11 bases in between. The CDR3 loop is CSGADGNYGYTF. CDR3 in DNA: TGCAGCGGGGCGGACGGCAACTATGGCTACACCTTC.

This clonotype was counted at least ten times. This chain joins TRBV19 and TRBJ2-1; D remains unclear. The CDR3 loop spans 11 amino acids. Germline lookup yields CDR1 LNHDA and CDR2 SQIVND (reference sequence). The V gene lost 5 bases and the J gene lost 3 bases, with 2 bases spanning the gap. For the CDR3, the DNA is TGTGCCAGTAGTTACTACAATGAGCAGTTCTTC. As protein: CASSYYNEQFF.

This clonotype was observed at least ten times. This chain links TRBV14 with TRBJ1-6, with TRBD1 as a possible D gene (6 bases). The CDR3 has 15 residues. The germline V gene has CDR1 SGHDN and CDR2 FVKESK. V was pared by 4 bases and J by 3 bases, with 10 bases between. This chain's CDR3 is CASSRQDVYNSPLHF. Here the CDR3 DNA reads TGTGCCAGCAGCCGACAGGACGTCTATAATTCACCCCTCCACTTT.